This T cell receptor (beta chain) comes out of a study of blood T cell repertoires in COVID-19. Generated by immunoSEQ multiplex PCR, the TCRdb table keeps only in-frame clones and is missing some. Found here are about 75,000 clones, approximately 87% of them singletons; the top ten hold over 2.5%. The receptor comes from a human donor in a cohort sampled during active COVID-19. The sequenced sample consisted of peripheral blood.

CDR3 bases: TGTGCCAGCAGTTTACCTGGGACAGGGTCCTACGAGCAGTACTTC. It encodes CASSLPGTGSYEQYF. V is TRBV28 and J is TRBJ2-7, with 9 positions matching TRBD1. The junction had 3 bases not matched to a gene; V was cut back by 2 bases and J by 1 base. Germline V gene lookup returns CDR1 MDHEN and CDR2 SYDVKM. The CDR3 extends over 15 amino acids. The full variable domain, completed using reference TRBV28 and TRBJ2-7, is DVKVTQSSRYLVKRTGEKVFLECVQDMDHENMFWYRQDPGLGLRLIYFSYDVKMKEKGDIPEGYSVSREKKERFSLILESASTNQTSMYLCASSLPGTGSYEQYFGPGTRLTVT.